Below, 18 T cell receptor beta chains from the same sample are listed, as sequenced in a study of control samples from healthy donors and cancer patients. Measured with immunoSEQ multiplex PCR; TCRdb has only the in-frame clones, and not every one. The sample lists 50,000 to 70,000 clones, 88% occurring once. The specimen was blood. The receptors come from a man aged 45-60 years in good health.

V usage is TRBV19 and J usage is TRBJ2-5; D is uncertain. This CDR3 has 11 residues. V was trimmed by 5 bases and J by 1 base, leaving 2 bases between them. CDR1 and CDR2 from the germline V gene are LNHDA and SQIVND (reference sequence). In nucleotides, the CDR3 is TGTGCCAGTAGTTCCCAAGAGACCCAGTACTTC. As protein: CASSSQETQYF. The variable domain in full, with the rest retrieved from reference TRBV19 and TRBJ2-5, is DGGITQSPKYLFRKEGQNVTLSCEQNLNHDAMYWYRQDPGQGLRLIYYSQIVNDFQKGDIAEGYSVSREKKESFPLTVTSAQKNPTAFYLCASSSQETQYFGPGTRLLVL.

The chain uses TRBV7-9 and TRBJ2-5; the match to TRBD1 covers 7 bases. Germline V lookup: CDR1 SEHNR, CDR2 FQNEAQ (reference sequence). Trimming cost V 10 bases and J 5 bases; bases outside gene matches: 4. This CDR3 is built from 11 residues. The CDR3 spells CAIRGQETQYF. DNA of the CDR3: TGTGCCATAAGGGGGCAGGAGACCCAGTACTTC. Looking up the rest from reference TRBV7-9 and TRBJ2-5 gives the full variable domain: DTGVSQNPRHKITKRGQNVTFRCDPISEHNRLYWYRQTLGQGPEFLTYFQNEAQLEKSRLLSDRFSAERPKGSFSTLEIQRTEQGDSAMYLCAIRGQETQYFGPGTRLLVL.

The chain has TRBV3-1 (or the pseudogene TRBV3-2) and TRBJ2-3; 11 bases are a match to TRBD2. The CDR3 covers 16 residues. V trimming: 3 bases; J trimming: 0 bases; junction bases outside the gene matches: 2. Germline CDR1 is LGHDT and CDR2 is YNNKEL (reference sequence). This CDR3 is CASSQTSGISTDTQYF. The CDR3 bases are TGTGCCAGCAGCCAGACTAGCGGGATTAGCACAGATACGCAGTATTTT.

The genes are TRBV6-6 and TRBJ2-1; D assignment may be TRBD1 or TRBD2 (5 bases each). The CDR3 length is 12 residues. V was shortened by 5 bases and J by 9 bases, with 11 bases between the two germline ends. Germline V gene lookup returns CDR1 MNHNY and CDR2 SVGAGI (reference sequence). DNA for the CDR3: TGTGCCAGCAGTACTCCGGGACCTGAGCAGTTCTTC. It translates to CASSTPGPEQFF.

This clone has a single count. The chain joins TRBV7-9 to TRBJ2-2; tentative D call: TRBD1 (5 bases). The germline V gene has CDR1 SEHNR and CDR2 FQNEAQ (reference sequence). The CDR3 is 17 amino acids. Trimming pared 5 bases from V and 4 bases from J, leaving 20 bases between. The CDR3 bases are TGTGCCAGCAGCCGAACCATCCAGGGCCCGAGCACCGGGGAGCTGTTTTTT. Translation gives CASSRTIQGPSTGELFF.

CDR3: CASSQINEQFF. In DNA, the CDR3 is TGTGCCAGCAGCCAAATCAATGAGCAGTTCTTC. This chain links TRBV28 with TRBJ2-1, with D unclear. This CDR3 has 11 amino acids. V shed 6 bases and J shed 6 bases, with 6 bases lying between them. Germline CDR1 MDHEN, CDR2 SYDVKM.

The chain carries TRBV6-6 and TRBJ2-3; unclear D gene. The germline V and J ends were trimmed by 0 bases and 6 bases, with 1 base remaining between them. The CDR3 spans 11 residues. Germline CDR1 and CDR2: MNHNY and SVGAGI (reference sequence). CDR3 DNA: TGTGCCAGCAGTTACTCGGATACGCAGTATTTT. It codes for CASSYSDTQYF.

The CDR3 loop reads CASSHGWEAFF. The CDR3 DNA sequence: TGTGCCAGCAGCCATGGGTGGGAGGCTTTCTTT. V gene TRBV3-1 (or the pseudogene TRBV3-2) combines with J gene TRBJ1-1, with unresolved D. V lost 3 bases, J lost 11 bases, and 10 bases lay in between. There are 11 residues in the CDR3. Germline-derived CDR1 and CDR2 are LGHDT and YNNKEL (reference sequence).

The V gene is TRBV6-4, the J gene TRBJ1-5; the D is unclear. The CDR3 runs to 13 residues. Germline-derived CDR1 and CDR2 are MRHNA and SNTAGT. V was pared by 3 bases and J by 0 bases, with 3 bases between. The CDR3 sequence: CASSEGSNQPQHF. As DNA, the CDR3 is TGTGCCAGCAGTGAGGGTAGCAATCAGCCCCAGCATTTT.

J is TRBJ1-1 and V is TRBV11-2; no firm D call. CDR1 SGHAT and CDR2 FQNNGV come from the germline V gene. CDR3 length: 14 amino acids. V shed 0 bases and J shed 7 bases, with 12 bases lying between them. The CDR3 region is CASSLDPRAGEAFF. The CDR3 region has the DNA TGTGCCAGCAGCTTAGACCCTCGGGCAGGTGAAGCTTTCTTT.

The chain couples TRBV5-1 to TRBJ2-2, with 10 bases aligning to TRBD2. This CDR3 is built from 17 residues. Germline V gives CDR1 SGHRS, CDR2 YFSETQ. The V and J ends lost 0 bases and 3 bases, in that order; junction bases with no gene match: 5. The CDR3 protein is CASSLVLAGEYTGELFF. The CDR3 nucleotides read TGCGCCAGCAGCTTGGTGCTAGCGGGAGAGTACACCGGGGAGCTGTTTTTT.

CDR3 nucleotides: TGTGCCAGCAGCCCCAGAAGGCAGGCGGGAACTGAAGCTTTCTTT. Its protein is CASSPRRQAGTEAFF. This chain connects TRBV6-5 to TRBJ1-1; D gene ambiguous. There are 15 residues in the CDR3. V was clipped by 6 bases and J by 5 bases, with 19 bases between them. Germline V lookup: CDR1 MNHEY, CDR2 SVGAGI.

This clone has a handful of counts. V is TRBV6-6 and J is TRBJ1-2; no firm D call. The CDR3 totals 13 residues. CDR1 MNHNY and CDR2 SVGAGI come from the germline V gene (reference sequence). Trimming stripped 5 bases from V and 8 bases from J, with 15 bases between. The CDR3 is CASSRSGVWGYTF. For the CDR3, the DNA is TGTGCCAGCAGTCGATCAGGTGTCTGGGGCTACACCTTC.

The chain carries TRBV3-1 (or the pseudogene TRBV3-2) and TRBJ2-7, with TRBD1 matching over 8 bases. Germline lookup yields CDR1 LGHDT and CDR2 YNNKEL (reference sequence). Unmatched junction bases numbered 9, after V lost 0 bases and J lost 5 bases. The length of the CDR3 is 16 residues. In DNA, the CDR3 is TGTGCCAGCAGCCAAGATAAAGGCAGGGGGCTAAACGAGCAGTACTTC. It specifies CASSQDKGRGLNEQYF.

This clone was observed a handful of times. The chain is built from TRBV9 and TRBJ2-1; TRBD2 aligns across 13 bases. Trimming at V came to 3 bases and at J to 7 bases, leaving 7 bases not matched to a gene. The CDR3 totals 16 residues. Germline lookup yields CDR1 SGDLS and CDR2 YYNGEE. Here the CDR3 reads CASSALAGGVGNEQFF. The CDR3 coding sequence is TGTGCCAGCAGCGCACTAGCGGGAGGGGTAGGGAATGAGCAGTTCTTC.

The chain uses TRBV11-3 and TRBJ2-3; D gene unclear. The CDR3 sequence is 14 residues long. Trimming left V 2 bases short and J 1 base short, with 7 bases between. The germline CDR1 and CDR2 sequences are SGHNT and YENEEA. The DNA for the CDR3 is TGTGCCAGCAGCTTAAGCCGGGGCACAGATACGCAGTATTTT. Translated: CASSLSRGTDTQYF.

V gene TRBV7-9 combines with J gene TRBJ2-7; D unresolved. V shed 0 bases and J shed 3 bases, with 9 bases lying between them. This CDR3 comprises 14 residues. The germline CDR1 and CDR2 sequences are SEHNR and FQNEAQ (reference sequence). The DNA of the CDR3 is TGTGCCAGCAGCTTAGCGTATGGCCTCTACGAGCAGTACTTC. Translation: CASSLAYGLYEQYF.

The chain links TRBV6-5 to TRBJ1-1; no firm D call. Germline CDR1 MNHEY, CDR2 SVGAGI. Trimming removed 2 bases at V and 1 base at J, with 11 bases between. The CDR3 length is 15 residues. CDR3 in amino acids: CASSYVPLGNTEAFF. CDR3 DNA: TGTGCCAGCAGTTACGTACCCCTAGGGAACACTGAAGCTTTCTTT.